One and the same sample provided the 20 T cell receptor beta chains below, sequenced in a study of radiotherapy plus CTLA-4 blockade in lung cancer. Profiling relied on immunoSEQ multiplex PCR, and the TCRdb table lists in-frame clones only, not all of them. Of around 38,000 clones in the sample, 65% to 90% were seen once. This specimen was peripheral blood, taken from a patient treated with radiotherapy plus ipilimumab. All receptors come from a human donor with non-small cell lung cancer whose response to radiotherapy plus ipilimumab could not be evaluated.

The rearrangement links TRBV2 to TRBJ2-7, with D possibly TRBD1 on 6 matching bases. The germline gives CDR1 SNHLY, CDR2 FYNNEI. Trimming pared 4 bases from V and 2 bases from J, leaving 9 bases between. The CDR3 consists of 13 residues. CDR3 protein: CASSGAGAYEQYF. The CDR3 bases are TGTGCCAGCAGTGGAGCAGGGGCCTACGAGCAGTACTTC.

The rearrangement joins TRBV4-1 to TRBJ1-2, with TRBD1 as a possible D gene (6 bases). V dropped 1 base and J dropped 5 bases, with 11 bases sitting between them. This CDR3 spans 14 amino acids. Germline V gene sequence: CDR1 MGHRA, CDR2 YSYEKL. CDR3 DNA: TGCGCCAGCAGCCAAGGGACAGATTCTTATGGCTACACCTTC. This gives the protein CASSQGTDSYGYTF.

The chain carries TRBV28 and TRBJ1-1; no clear D gene. Trimming pared 10 bases from V and 1 base from J, leaving 7 bases between. This CDR3 spans 11 amino acids. The germline gives CDR1 MDHEN, CDR2 SYDVKM. The CDR3 loop is CATQRNTEAFF. DNA of the CDR3: TGTGCCACACAGAGGAACACTGAAGCTTTCTTT. Variable domain in full (rest from reference TRBV28 and TRBJ1-1): DVKVTQSSRYLVKRTGEKVFLECVQDMDHENMFWYRQDPGLGLRLIYFSYDVKMKEKGDIPEGYSVSREKKERFSLILESASTNQTSMYLCATQRNTEAFFGQGTRLTVV.

This chain uses TRBV29-1 with TRBJ2-1, with TRBD2 matching 9 bases. The germline V gene encodes CDR1 SQVTM and CDR2 ANQGSEA. V shed 4 bases, J shed 5 bases, and the junction held 6 bases outside the gene matches. The CDR3 is 14 amino acids. The CDR3 region has the DNA TGCAGCGTTGGTAGCGGGAGTATCAACAATGAGCAGTTCTTC. Protein: CSVGSGSINNEQFF.

The chain couples TRBV18 to TRBJ2-7; D might be TRBD2 (5 bases). The CDR3 has 13 residues. Germline lookup yields CDR1 KGHSH and CDR2 LQKENI. With 4 bases removed from V and 4 bases from J, the gap between germline ends came to 11 bases. The CDR3 spells CASSLTEAYEQYF. CDR3 coding DNA: TGTGCCAGCTCACTCACGGAGGCATACGAGCAGTACTTC.

As concerns this clone: A far larger clone is off by one base, so a read error is likely. V usage is TRBV19 and J usage is TRBJ2-7; tentatively, D is TRBD1 (6 bases). There are 11 residues in the CDR3. Germline assignment: CDR1 LNHDA and CDR2 SQIVND (reference sequence). The chain's CDR3 is CATSMGTLWYF. The CDR3 DNA sequence: TGTGCCACTAGTATGGGGACACTTTGGTACTTC.

This clone was recorded a few times. The chain recombines TRBV10-2 with TRBJ2-5; D is unresolved. The CDR3 extends over 13 amino acids. The V end was cut by 5 bases, the J end by 0 bases, with 7 bases between. CDR1 and CDR2 (germline): WSHSY, SAAADI. CDR3 sequence reads: CASSLQYQETQYF. CDR3 in DNA: TGCGCCAGCAGTTTGCAGTACCAAGAGACCCAGTACTTC.

The V gene is TRBV5-1, the J gene TRBJ2-7; 9 nucleotides match TRBD2. CDR1 SGHRS and CDR2 YFSETQ come from the germline V gene. The CDR3 consists of 17 residues. V shed 5 bases and J 0 bases; nucleotides not matched to a gene: 12. CDR3 DNA: TGCGCCAGCAGTCAAGCGGGGGGCCGAGTCAACTCCTACGAGCAGTACTTC. Its translation: CASSQAGGRVNSYEQYF.

This clone is a singleton in its sample. V and J are TRBV15 and TRBJ2-7, with D tentatively TRBD2 (5 bases). From germline, CDR1 is LNHNV and CDR2 YYDKDF (reference sequence). CDR3 length equals 15 residues. V was pared by 0 bases and J by 3 bases, with 12 bases between. Written as DNA, the CDR3 is TGTGCCACCAGCAGAGACCCGGGATATCTCTACGAGCAGTACTTC. This codes for CATSRDPGYLYEQYF.

This rearrangement joins TRBV9 to TRBJ2-4, with 16 bases lining up with TRBD2. The CDR3 sequence is 18 residues long. Germline values: CDR1 SGDLS, CDR2 YYNGEE. The trim removed 0 bases at V and 15 bases at J, leaving 15 bases unmatched. CDR3 sequence (DNA): TGTGCCAGCAGCGTAGCTGGGGACTCCGGGACTAGCGGGGGGGCCTTGTACTTC. Translated, it gives CASSVAGDSGTSGGALYF. The full variable domain, completed using reference TRBV9 and TRBJ2-4, is DSGVTQTPKHLITATGQRVTLRCSPRSGDLSVYWYQQSLDQGLQFLIQYYNGEERAKGNILERFSAQQFPDLHSELNLSSLELGDSALYFCASSVAGDSGTSGGALYFGAGTRLSVL.

DNA for the CDR3: TGTGCCAGCAGTTTGGTGGACAGGGACTATGGCTACACCTTC. Protein sequence: CASSLVDRDYGYTF. This chain connects TRBV28 to TRBJ1-2; 8 nucleotides match TRBD1. The CDR3 loop spans 14 amino acids. Germline CDR1 reads MDHEN; CDR2 reads SYDVKM. V was clipped by 3 bases and J by 3 bases; unmatched bases: 3.

This chain links TRBV19 with TRBJ2-7; 10 bases map to TRBD1. The V and J ends lost 8 bases and 4 bases, in that order; junction bases with no gene match: 2. Germline V gene data show CDR1 as LNHDA and CDR2 as SQIVND (reference sequence). The CDR3 is 12 residues long. CDR3 in amino acids: CASRDRGYEQYF. The CDR3 bases are TGTGCCAGTCGGGACAGGGGATACGAGCAGTACTTC.

The chain is built from TRBV28 and TRBJ2-1; 8 bases fit TRBD2. Germline V lookup: CDR1 MDHEN, CDR2 SYDVKM. The CDR3 runs 15 residues. V lost 1 base to trimming and J lost 7 bases; unmatched junction nucleotides: 6. The CDR3, as DNA: TGTGCCAGCAGTTTATCAGCGGGAGTGGATAATGAGCAGTTCTTC. Its protein is CASSLSAGVDNEQFF.

The rearrangement joins TRBV18 to TRBJ2-3; 16 nucleotides agree with TRBD2. The germline CDR1 and CDR2 sequences are KGHSH and LQKENI. CDR3 length equals 17 residues. With 3 bases clipped from V and 6 bases from J, the junction kept 6 bases outside the gene matches. The CDR3 loop reads CASSPPGLAGGKDTQYF. In nucleotides, the CDR3 is TGTGCCAGCTCACCGCCGGGACTAGCGGGGGGGAAGGATACGCAGTATTTT.

The chain recombines TRBV4-1 with TRBJ1-1, with 8 bases aligning to TRBD1. V was pared by 4 bases and J by 5 bases, with 12 bases of the junction left unmatched. Germline V gene data show CDR1 as MGHRA and CDR2 as YSYEKL. This CDR3 contains 16 residues. Here the CDR3 DNA reads TGCGCCAGCAGCCGCCAGCAGGGGGCGCGGAGTACTGAAGCTTTCTTT. It codes for CASSRQQGARSTEAFF.

The rearrangement links TRBV28 to TRBJ1-2, with D perhaps TRBD1 (5 bases). This CDR3 is built from 15 residues. The V gene lost 7 bases and the J gene lost 4 bases, with 19 bases spanning the gap. Germline V CDR1 and CDR2: MDHEN, SYDVKM. CDR3 loop: CASTTGGRVAYGYTF. The CDR3 bases are TGTGCCAGCACCACGGGGGGTAGGGTCGCCTATGGCTACACCTTC.

The chain uses TRBV28 and TRBJ1-2; 10 bases fit TRBD1. V was clipped by 5 bases and J by 7 bases; unmatched bases: 10. This CDR3 comprises 15 residues. The V gene's germline CDR1 is MDHEN and CDR2 SYDVKM. The CDR3 coding sequence is TGTGCCAGCAGTCCCGGACAGGGGGACTTCTCTGGCTACACCTTC. Translation: CASSPGQGDFSGYTF.

The chain uses TRBV29-1 and TRBJ2-7, with a tentative D call TRBD1 (5 bases). Germline V gives CDR1 SQVTM, CDR2 ANQGSEA. The V and J ends lost 2 bases and 4 bases respectively, with 15 bases between them. This CDR3 comprises 14 residues. The CDR3 sequence is CSVELQGWSYEQYF. CDR3 nucleotide sequence: TGCAGCGTTGAATTGCAGGGTTGGAGTTACGAGCAGTACTTC.

The rearrangement joins TRBV7-9 to TRBJ2-1, with TRBD2 matching 13 bases. Per the germline V gene, CDR1 is SEHNR and CDR2 is FQNEAQ (reference sequence). V shed 3 bases and J 7 bases; nucleotides not matched to a gene: 12. This CDR3 has 18 amino acids. The CDR3: CASSFSGSGTSGENEQFF. The CDR3 DNA is TGTGCCAGCAGCTTTTCCGGGTCCGGGACTAGCGGGGAAAATGAGCAGTTCTTC.

This sequence joins TRBV7-2 and TRBJ2-7, with 8 bases fitting TRBD1. The CDR3 has 15 amino acids. Trimming cost V 1 base and J 4 bases; bases outside gene matches: 6. Germline CDR1 and CDR2: SGHTA and FQGNSA. The CDR3 loop is CASSLVEGQGYEQYF. In DNA, the CDR3 is TGTGCCAGCAGCTTAGTCGAAGGACAGGGTTACGAGCAGTACTTC.